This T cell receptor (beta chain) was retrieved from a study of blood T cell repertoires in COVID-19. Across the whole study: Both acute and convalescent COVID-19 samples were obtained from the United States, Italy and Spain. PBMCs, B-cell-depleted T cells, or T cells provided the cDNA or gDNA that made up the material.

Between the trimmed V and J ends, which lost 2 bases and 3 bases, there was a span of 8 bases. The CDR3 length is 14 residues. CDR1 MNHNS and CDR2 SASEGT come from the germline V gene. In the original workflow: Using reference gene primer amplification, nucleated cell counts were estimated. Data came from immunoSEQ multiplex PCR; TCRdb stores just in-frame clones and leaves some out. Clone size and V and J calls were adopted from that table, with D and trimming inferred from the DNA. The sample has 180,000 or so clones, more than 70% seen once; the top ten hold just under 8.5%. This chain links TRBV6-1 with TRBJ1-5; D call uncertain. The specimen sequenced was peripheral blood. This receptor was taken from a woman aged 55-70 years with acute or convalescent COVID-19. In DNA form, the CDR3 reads TGTGCCAGCAGTGAACTGCGTTCCAATCAGCCCCAGCATTTT. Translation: CASSELRSNQPQHF.